Below are 26 T cell receptor beta chains sequenced from a single sample in a study of tumor-infiltrating lymphocytes in primary liver carcinoma. Unsorted bulk tissue (roughly 17-32 mg) underwent RNA and DNA co-extraction. A constant-region primer primed TCR beta cDNA synthesis from 400 to 550 ng of total RNA. Three-round nested multiplex PCR performed with slightly modified ARM-PCR produced the TCR beta libraries. Researchers ran the first two PCR rounds for roughly 10 cycles each with TRBV1-TRBV30 forward primers and a C-beta reverse primer. TCRdb reanalysed the multiplex PCR reads using MiXCR and keeps one entry per CDR3 protein. The sample includes 40,000 or so distinct CDR3 sequences, around 80% of them seen just once. The sequenced sample consisted of tumor-adjacent normal liver tissue. These receptors all stem from a woman in her thirties with primary liver carcinoma and hepatitis B virus infection.

On this clonotype: Germline and junction disagree at one end, which may indicate a read error. This sequence joins TRBV11-2 and TRBJ2-1; TRBD2 matches at 13 bases. This CDR3 is built from 16 residues. Germline CDR1 is SGHAT and CDR2 is FQNNGV. CDR3 amino acids: CACRATSGRAGNEQFF. The CDR3 DNA sequence: TGTGCCTGCAGGGCTACTAGCGGGAGGGCAGGCAATGAGCAGTTCTTC.

The V call is TRBV6-5, the J call TRBJ2-3; tentatively, D is TRBD2 (6 bases). Germline CDR1 is MNHEY and CDR2 is SVGAGI. This CDR3 has 16 amino acids. V was pared by 5 bases and J by 5 bases, with 20 bases between. The CDR3 here is CASSSSRGKARDTQYF. In nucleotides, the CDR3 is TGTGCCAGCAGTAGCTCTCGCGGGAAGGCCAGAGATACGCAGTATTTT.

V is TRBV5-6 and J is TRBJ2-6, with D possibly TRBD1 on 6 matching bases. Germline V gene sequence: CDR1 SGHDT, CDR2 YYEEEE. CDR3 length: 17 residues. The CDR3 sequence: CVSSQDSSFSGANVLTF. The DNA for the CDR3 is TGTGTCAGTAGTCAGGACAGCAGCTTCTCTGGGGCCAACGTCCTGACTTTC.

Concerning this clonotype: As the CDR3 is not closed by the conserved phenylalanine or tryptophan, this likely results from a read error. V gene TRBV5-4 combines with J gene TRBJ2-1; 13 bases fit TRBD2. There are 17 residues in the CDR3. Per the germline V gene, CDR1 is SGHNT and CDR2 is YYREEE (reference sequence). V gave up 8 bases and J gave up 7 bases; unmatched junction bases: 15. This chain's CDR3 is CASSRGLTSGGTNEQFL. CDR3 bases: TGTGCCAGTAGCCGGGGTCTGACTAGCGGGGGGACAAATGAGCAGTTCCTC.

Regarding this clonotype: The junction departs from germline at one end; a sequencing error may be responsible. The chain recombines TRBV12-3 or TRBV12-4 with TRBJ2-7; a possible D gene is TRBD1 (6 bases). The CDR3 totals 13 residues. CDR3 in DNA: TGTGCCAGTAAAGAGGCAGGGGTTAACGAGCAGTATTTC. It is translated as CASKEAGVNEQYF.

This clonotype has only one observation. A read error may be the cause here, since a much bigger clone is one base away. The genes are TRBV11-3 and TRBJ1-5; the D gene is possibly TRBD1 (5 bases). The germline V gene encodes CDR1 SGHNT and CDR2 YENEEA. The CDR3 is 15 residues long. As DNA, the CDR3 is TGTGCCAGCAGCTTACATCTGGGGGTGGCTCAGCCCCAGCAGTTT. Translating gives CASSLHLGVAQPQQF.

In regard to this clonotype: Likely a read error: the CDR3 ends without its conserved phenylalanine or tryptophan. No DNA is shown, since the ends of the CDR3 on it are uncertain; the CDR3 is the one TCRdb lists. The rearrangement joins TRBV4-1 to TRBJ2-4; the table's D call of TRBD1 was not tested on the DNA. Inclusive of both ends, the CDR3 amounts to 16 amino acids. Germline V gene lookup returns CDR1 MGHRA and CDR2 YSYEKL. CDR3 residues: CASSPEMNMDTSKLYL.

A few counts support this clonotype. In this CDR3 the conserved last residue, phenylalanine or tryptophan, is missing, so a read error is likely. The chain combines TRBV11-2 with TRBJ2-3, with TRBD2 as a possible D gene (6 bases). Germline V gene sequence: CDR1 SGHAT, CDR2 FQNNGV. The V end was cut by 5 bases, the J end by 2 bases, with 20 bases between. This CDR3 spans 17 amino acids. CDR3 protein: CASSHRGNGSLTDTQYI. The CDR3 DNA is TGTGCCAGCAGCCATCGAGGGAACGGGAGCCTCACAGATACGCAGTATATA.

On this clonotype: Compared with germline, one end of the junction differs, possibly owing to a read error. The chain carries TRBV6-2 or TRBV6-3 and TRBJ2-2; D remains unclear. In germline, CDR1 is MNHEY, CDR2 SVGEGT. This CDR3 comprises 15 residues. The CDR3 bases are TGTGCCAGCACTCCCAGTTGGACCCACACCAGGGAGCTGTTTTTT. It yields the protein CASTPSWTHTRELFF.

This clonotype was recorded once. The CDR3 carries no conserved terminal phenylalanine or tryptophan, so it likely arises from a read error. This chain connects TRBV7-8 to TRBJ2-3; 7 bases line up with TRBD2. The CDR3 is 18 residues long. CDR1 is SGHVS, CDR2 FQNEAQ, per germline. V lost 5 bases, J lost 4 bases, and 18 bases stayed unmatched. This CDR3 is CASSPPRGSGRASDTQYL. In nucleotides, the CDR3 is TGTGCCAGCAGCCCCCCGCGGGGGAGTGGGAGGGCATCAGATACGCAGTATTTG.

This clonotype was counted a few times. A much larger clone lies a single base off, so this may be a read error. The V and J genes are TRBV7-9 and TRBJ2-1; 7 nucleotides line up with TRBD1. The CDR3 length is 17 residues. The germline V gene encodes CDR1 SEHNR and CDR2 FQNEAQ (reference sequence). The DNA for the CDR3 is TGTGCCAGCAGCTTAATCCCGAACAGGGGCACCTACAAAGAGCAGTTCTTC. Translating gives CASSLIPNRGTYKEQFF.

The chain is built from TRBV10-2 and TRBJ2-5, with D perhaps TRBD2 (6 bases). The CDR3 consists of 16 residues. With 4 bases removed from V and 5 bases from J, the gap between germline ends came to 20 bases. CDR1 is WSHSY, CDR2 SAAADI, per germline. In nucleotides, the CDR3 is TGCGCCAGCAGTGGGAGGGGAAGTACAGAGCAGGAGACCCAGTACTTC. It codes for CASSGRGSTEQETQYF.

This clonotype has only one observation. One end of the junction varies from germline; a read error may be responsible. The chain recombines TRBV6-5 with TRBJ2-1; 10 nucleotides agree with TRBD2. The CDR3 covers 19 residues. Germline assignment: CDR1 MNHEY and CDR2 SVGAGI. The CDR3 protein is CPSCYSGDGTSAVYNEQFF. The CDR3 nucleotides read TGTCCCAGCTGTTACTCGGGCGACGGGACTAGCGCAGTGTACAATGAGCAGTTCTTC.

About this clonotype: One end of the junction varies from germline; a read error may be responsible. V is TRBV20-1 and J is TRBJ2-3; 8 bases are a match to TRBD2. The germline V gene has CDR1 DFQATT and CDR2 SNEGSKA (reference sequence). This CDR3 region has 14 residues. The CDR3 spells CSAPVAGNTDTRYF. CDR3 bases: TGCAGTGCCCCGGTAGCGGGAAACACAGATACGCGGTATTTT.

This rearrangement joins TRBV11-1 to TRBJ1-1; D uncertain. The CDR3 is 15 residues long. Deletions cut 8 bases from V and 0 bases from J, with 16 bases between. Germline values: CDR1 SGHAT, CDR2 FQDESV (reference sequence). The DNA of the CDR3 is TGTGCCAGCGGCCCCCGGATATTCATGAACACTGAAGCTTTCTTT. This translates into CASGPRIFMNTEAFF.

The chain joins TRBV6-1 to TRBJ2-3, with D tentatively TRBD1 (6 bases). The CDR3 has 15 amino acids. Germline V lookup: CDR1 MNHNS, CDR2 SASEGT. V lost 7 bases and J 4 bases, leaving 18 bases between the germline ends. In DNA, the CDR3 is TGTGCCAGCATGAGCCTGGGACATGGGCCAGATACGCAGTATTTT. Its protein product is CASMSLGHGPDTQYF.

As regards this clonotype: Germline is not matched at one junction end, which may reflect a read error. This chain uses TRBV4-2 with TRBJ2-3, with unresolved D. Germline-derived CDR1 and CDR2 are LGHNA and YNFKEQ. The CDR3 contains 17 residues. The CDR3, as DNA: TGTGCCAGGAGCCAGGATGTCGGGTCGGTGGTTTTCGATACGCAGTATTTT. This codes for CARSQDVGSVVFDTQYF.

A note on this clonotype: A much more abundant neighbour one base away suggests this may be a read error. V and J are TRBV28 and TRBJ2-3, with 9 bases aligning to TRBD1. Germline CDR1 is MDHEN and CDR2 is SYDVKM. This CDR3 contains 16 residues. The CDR3 is CASSLPRQGGTDKQYF. The CDR3 DNA follows: TGTGCCAGCAGTTTACCCCGACAGGGGGGCACAGATAAGCAGTATTTT.

The chain employs TRBV11-2 and TRBJ2-3; 7 positions agree with TRBD2. The V gene end was trimmed by 3 bases and the J gene end by 1 base; junction bases not matched to a gene: 4. Germline CDR1 is SGHAT and CDR2 is FQNNGV. The CDR3 has 15 residues. CDR3 bases: TGTGCCAGCAGCTTCGGACTAGGACGCACAGATACGCAGTATTTT. Translated: CASSFGLGRTDTQYF.

In regard to this clonotype: The germline gene is not matched at one end of the junction; a read error may be the cause. The chain recombines TRBV10-3 with TRBJ2-1; 7 nucleotides agree with TRBD1. This CDR3 region has 14 residues. The V gene's germline CDR1 is ENHRY and CDR2 SYGVKD. In nucleotides, the CDR3 is TGTGCCATCAGTGATGTAGGGGGCATCGGTGAGAAGTTCTTC. Protein product: CAISDVGGIGEKFF.

In the case of this clonotype: The junction departs from germline at one end; a sequencing error may be responsible. V gene TRBV30 combines with J gene TRBJ2-2, with D unresolved. Germline V gives CDR1 GTSNPN, CDR2 SVGIG (reference sequence). The CDR3 runs to 15 residues. CDR3 sequence: CPWSVSDTDAGELFF. The CDR3 region has the DNA TGTCCCTGGAGTGTCTCCGACACGGATGCCGGGGAGCTGTTTTTT.

The chain recombines TRBV12-3 or TRBV12-4 with TRBJ1-4; tentatively, D is TRBD1 (6 bases). The CDR3 length is 19 residues. V was shortened by 1 base and J by 4 bases, with 22 bases between the two germline ends. The CDR3 loop is CASSLGNRASFLNNEKLFF. The CDR3 nucleotides read TGTGCCAGCAGTTTAGGTAACAGGGCAAGTTTTTTGAATAATGAAAAACTGTTTTTT.

There are a few counts of this clonotype. A clone one base away is much larger, so this may be a read error. The chain joins TRBV12-3 or TRBV12-4 to TRBJ2-5, with a tentative D call TRBD2 (6 bases). The CDR3 length is 14 residues. V shed 6 bases and J shed 3 bases, with 14 bases lying between them. CDR3 loop: CASSYPGSEETQYF. The CDR3 DNA reads as TGTGCCAGCAGCTACCCCGGGAGCGAAGAGACCCAGTACTTC.

Regarding this clonotype: Possible read error: a much larger clone is one base away. The J gene is TRBJ2-1, the V gene TRBV6-6; possibly TRBD2 for D (6 bases). Germline CDR1 and CDR2: MNHNY and SVGAGI (reference sequence). V was shortened by 2 bases and J by 3 bases, with 14 bases between the two germline ends. The CDR3 has 16 amino acids. The CDR3 is CASSYTSRRFYNEQFF. DNA for the CDR3: TGTGCCAGCAGTTACACTAGCAGGAGGTTCTACAATGAGCAGTTCTTC.

About this clonotype itself: The CDR3 does not end in the conserved phenylalanine or tryptophan, so this is likely a read error. The limits of the CDR3 on the DNA are not certain, so only TCRdb's listed CDR3 is given. The chain links TRBV7-2 to TRBJ2-1. CDR1 SGHTA and CDR2 FQGNSA come from the germline V gene. The CDR3 sequence runs 15 residues, both termini included. The chain's CDR3 is CASSFDPESYNEHFI.

This clonotype was observed at least ten times. J is TRBJ2-7 and V is TRBV30, with 11 bases lining up with TRBD2. In germline, CDR1 is GTSNPN, CDR2 SVGIG (reference sequence). The CDR3 totals 16 residues. The V and J ends lost 1 base and 5 bases, in that order; junction bases with no gene match: 10. Here the CDR3 DNA reads TGTGCCTGGAGTGAGGGCATAGCGGGAGGGGGTAACGAGCAGTACTTC. The encoded protein is CAWSEGIAGGGNEQYF.